The next 13 T cell receptor beta chains were all read from a single sample in a study of spatial heterogeneity in lung cancer. Overall study results and limits: The number of expanded tumor alpha and beta chains correlated with mutation number.

Via MiXCR, TCRdb re-called the 5' RACE reads, giving one row per CDR3 protein. The repertoire holds about 4,000 distinct CDR3 sequences, with over 8.5% as singletons. These receptors lack a known antigen. The sample's time point: sample taken at primary tumor resection. The sequenced sample was lung tumor tissue, obtained at surgery. The receptors originated from a male donor with early-stage non-small cell lung cancer.

The V gene is TRBV2, the J gene TRBJ1-2, with a tentative D call TRBD1 (5 bases). The germline gives CDR1 SNHLY, CDR2 FYNNEI. Trimming cost V 3 bases and J 8 bases, with 10 bases left between them. CDR3 length equals 12 residues. Written as DNA, the CDR3 is TGTGCCAGCAGTGAGGGACCGGCCGGCTACACCTTC. This encodes CASSEGPAGYTF. Variable domain in full (rest from reference TRBV2 and TRBJ1-2): EPEVTQTPSHQVTQMGQEVILRCVPISNHLYFYWYRQILGQKVEFLVSFYNNEISEKSEIFDDQFSVERPDGSNFTLKIRSTKLEDSAMYFCASSEGPAGYTFGSGTRLTVV.

The CDR3, as DNA: TGTGCCTCGAAGGACACCGGGGAGCTGTTTTTT. This gives the protein CASKDTGELFF. V is TRBV7-9 and J is TRBJ2-2; D gene unclear. The CDR3 is 11 amino acids. V lost 11 bases to trimming and J lost 3 bases, with 7 bases between them. The germline CDR1 and CDR2 sequences are SEHNR and FQNEAQ (reference sequence).

Sample share makes this clonotype medium-sized. This rearrangement joins TRBV12-3 or TRBV12-4 to TRBJ2-1; TRBD2 agrees at 10 bases. There are 13 residues in the CDR3. V gave up 4 bases and J gave up 7 bases; unmatched junction bases: 1. The CDR3 loop reads CASSSLAGNEQFF. The CDR3 bases are TGTGCCAGCAGTTCACTAGCGGGGAATGAGCAGTTCTTC.

This clonotype occurred many times. The CDR3 is CASSAGGAASGANVLTF. Here the CDR3 DNA reads TGTGCCAGCAGCGCAGGGGGCGCAGCCTCTGGGGCCAACGTCCTGACTTTC. The chain employs TRBV11-3 and TRBJ2-6; 8 bases are shared with TRBD1. Germline V lookup: CDR1 SGHNT, CDR2 YENEEA. V dropped 5 bases and J dropped 0; count of bases not matched to a gene: 6. CDR3 length equals 17 residues.

The chain recombines TRBV20-1 with TRBJ2-7, with D possibly matching TRBD2 (5 bases). The CDR3 length is 12 residues. Germline values: CDR1 DFQATT, CDR2 SNEGSKA (reference sequence). V was pared by 3 bases and J by 5 bases, with 11 bases between. For the CDR3, the DNA is TGCAGTGCTAGTGAGGGTAGGAACGAGCAGTACTTC. It is translated as CSASEGRNEQYF.

This clonotype was found many times. V is TRBV4-3 and J is TRBJ2-3; D unresolved. Trimming pared 0 bases from V and 6 bases from J, leaving 7 bases between. The CDR3 consists of 13 residues. Germline values: CDR1 LGHNA, CDR2 YSLEER. CDR3 nucleotides: TGCGCCAGCAGCCAAGATCGGCGGGATACGCAGTATTTT. This translates into CASSQDRRDTQYF.

This clonotype is labeled as medium-sized. The chain joins TRBV7-9 to TRBJ2-3; 13 bases line up with TRBD2. Trimming took 5 bases from V and 5 from J; bases not matched to a gene: 4. CDR1 SEHNR and CDR2 FQNEAQ come from the germline V gene (reference sequence). The CDR3 has 15 amino acids. CDR3 coding DNA: TGTGCCAGCAGCCGACTAGCGGGGGGTAGAGATACGCAGTATTTT. Its translation is CASSRLAGGRDTQYF.

This clonotype rates as medium-sized. The chain links TRBV20-1 to TRBJ1-1, with D possibly being TRBD1 (5 bases). Germline V gene data show CDR1 as DFQATT and CDR2 as SNEGSKA (reference sequence). Trimming took off 0 bases at V and 7 bases at J, with 12 bases between the two ends. The CDR3 is 13 residues long. CDR3 DNA: TGCAGTGCTAGAGATCTGGGGGGTGTTGAAGCTTTCTTT. It yields the protein CSARDLGGVEAFF.

This chain joins TRBV28 and TRBJ2-2, with D possibly matching TRBD1 (5 bases). In germline, CDR1 is MDHEN, CDR2 SYDVKM. The CDR3 is made up of 15 amino acids. With 8 bases removed from V and 1 base from J, the gap between germline ends came to 14 bases. The CDR3 sequence is CASHGAEMNTGELFF. The CDR3 nucleotides are TGTGCCAGCCATGGGGCGGAGATGAACACCGGGGAGCTGTTTTTT.

Only a few counts were recorded for this clonotype. The chain employs TRBV6-5 and TRBJ1-5; D is perhaps TRBD1 (5 bases). The CDR3 has 13 residues. Between the trimmed V and J ends, which lost 8 bases and 4 bases, there was a span of 12 bases. The germline gives CDR1 MNHEY, CDR2 SVGAGI. The CDR3 coding sequence is TGTGCCAGCGGGGGTTTAGGGAATCAGCCCCAGCATTTT. Amino acid sequence: CASGGLGNQPQHF.

Within the sample, this clonotype is medium-sized. This sequence joins TRBV5-5 and TRBJ2-1; D unclear. From germline, CDR1 is SGHKS and CDR2 YYEKEE (reference sequence). Deletions cut 2 bases from V and 11 bases from J, with 14 bases between. The CDR3 is 13 residues long. The CDR3 sequence: CASSLGWSHQQFF. The CDR3 DNA reads as TGTGCCAGCAGCTTAGGTTGGTCCCATCAGCAGTTCTTC.

This clonotype is medium-sized by share. The chain has TRBV4-3 and TRBJ2-7, with D tentatively TRBD1 (5 bases). The germline V and J ends were trimmed by 4 bases and 6 bases, with 16 bases remaining between them. Germline assignment: CDR1 LGHNA and CDR2 YSLEER. The CDR3 sequence is 14 residues long. CDR3 in amino acids: CASSPQARASEQYF. The CDR3 nucleotides read TGCGCCAGCAGCCCGCAGGCCAGGGCAAGCGAGCAGTACTTC.

This clonotype came up a few times. V and J are TRBV20-1 and TRBJ1-1; D remains ambiguous. Germline V CDR1 and CDR2: DFQATT, SNEGSKA (reference sequence). The CDR3 spans 12 residues. V was pared by 3 bases and J by 1 base, with 6 bases between. The DNA for the CDR3 is TGCAGTGCTAGTCTCGGGAACACTGAAGCTTTCTTT. As protein: CSASLGNTEAFF.